This TCR beta chain was sequenced during a study of T cell changes during pregnancy in multiple sclerosis. The CDR3 spans 13 residues. Germline CDR1 MNHEY, CDR2 SMNVEV (reference sequence). The trim removed 7 bases at V and 9 bases at J, leaving 7 bases unmatched. TCRdb's table, derived via immunoSEQ multiplex PCR, lists solely in-frame clones and lacks some. The sample comprises about 22,000 clones, about 90% of which are singletons, and around 0.69% rests with the top ten. Sequencing used CD4+ T cells from peripheral blood mononuclear cells, obtained in the third trimester of pregnancy. This clonotype was sampled from a female donor in good health, enrolled as a control in a pregnancy study. V and J are TRBV27 and TRBJ1-2; 11 nucleotides agree with TRBD1. The CDR3 DNA follows: TGTGCCAGCACCGGACAGGGGGCCCCCCGCTACACCTTC. Encoded protein: CASTGQGAPRYTF.